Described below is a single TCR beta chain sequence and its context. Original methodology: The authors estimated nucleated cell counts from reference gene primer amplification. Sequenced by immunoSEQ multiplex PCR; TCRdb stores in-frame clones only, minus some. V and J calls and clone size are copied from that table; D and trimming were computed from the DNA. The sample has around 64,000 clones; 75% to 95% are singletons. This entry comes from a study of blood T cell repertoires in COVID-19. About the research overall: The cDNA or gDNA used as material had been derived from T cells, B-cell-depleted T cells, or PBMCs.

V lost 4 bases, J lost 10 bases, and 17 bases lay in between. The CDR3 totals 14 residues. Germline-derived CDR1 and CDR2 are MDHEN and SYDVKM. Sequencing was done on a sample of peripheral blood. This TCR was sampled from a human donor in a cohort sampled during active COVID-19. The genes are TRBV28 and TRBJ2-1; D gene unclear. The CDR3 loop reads CASSSTSPFGEQFF. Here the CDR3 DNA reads TGTGCCAGCAGTTCCACCTCACCTTTTGGCGAGCAGTTCTTC. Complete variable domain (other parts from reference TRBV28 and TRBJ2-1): DVKVTQSSRYLVKRTGEKVFLECVQDMDHENMFWYRQDPGLGLRLIYFSYDVKMKEKGDIPEGYSVSREKKERFSLILESASTNQTSMYLCASSSTSPFGEQFFGPGTRLTVL.